One and the same sample provided the 9 T cell receptor beta chains below, sequenced in a study of cytomegalovirus exposure and HLA in healthy donors. The PCR ran on 60 Vbeta and 13 Jbeta primers. Profiled with immunoSEQ multiplex PCR; TCRdb holds only in-frame clones, not every one. Of 200,000 to 250,000 clones in the sample, over 70% were seen once. Sequences were obtained from PBMCs. All receptors come from a woman in her sixties or seventies in good health and CMV-seropositive.

The CDR3 region has the DNA TGCGCCAGCAGCCAAGTTGTCAGGGGTCGGAACGAGCAGTACTTC. This translates into CASSQVVRGRNEQYF. The chain combines TRBV4-1 with TRBJ2-7, with a possible D match to TRBD1 (6 bases). Germline CDR1 is MGHRA and CDR2 is YSYEKL. CDR3 length: 15 residues. Trimming took off 1 base at V and 5 bases at J, with 15 bases between the two ends.

As regards this clone: Other nucleotide sequences from this sample produce the same CDR3. The rearrangement links TRBV10-2 to TRBJ1-1, with D tentatively TRBD1 (5 bases). This CDR3 is 13 amino acids long. V lost 2 bases, J lost 4 bases, and 8 bases lay in between. The germline gives CDR1 WSHSY, CDR2 SAAADI. CDR3 sequence reads: CASSETGGTEAFF. DNA for the CDR3: TGCGCCAGCAGTGAGACAGGTGGCACTGAAGCTTTCTTT.

The genes are TRBV4-1 and TRBJ2-3; the match to TRBD2 covers 7 bases. There are 17 residues in the CDR3. Germline V gives CDR1 MGHRA, CDR2 YSYEKL. After removal of 3 bases from V and 6 bases from J, the junction contained 15 bases not matched to a gene. The CDR3 bases are TGCGCCAGCAGCCACCCTGGCTCTAGCGGCCTGGGGGATACGCAGTATTTT. This codes for CASSHPGSSGLGDTQYF.

The CDR3, as DNA: TGCGCCAGCAGCCAAGACTGGGAGGACACTGAAGCTTTCTTT. Its protein is CASSQDWEDTEAFF. The gene calls are TRBV4-1 and TRBJ1-1, with D unresolved. This CDR3 is built from 14 residues. Germline loops: CDR1 MGHRA, CDR2 YSYEKL. Trimming took off 0 bases at V and 3 bases at J, with 8 bases between the two ends.

The chain couples TRBV6-1 to TRBJ1-3; a weak D match, TRBD1 (5 bases). Per germline, CDR1 MNHNS and CDR2 SASEGT. This CDR3 comprises 14 residues. The V and J ends lost 4 bases and 2 bases respectively, with 9 bases between them. CDR3 residues: CASSVTGTGNTIYF. For the CDR3, the DNA is TGTGCCAGCAGTGTTACAGGCACTGGAAACACCATATATTTT.

The CDR3 protein is CASSWGERRSSYEQYF. The CDR3 nucleotides read TGCGCCAGCAGCTGGGGGGAAAGGAGAAGCTCCTACGAGCAGTACTTC. The chain employs TRBV5-1 and TRBJ2-7; D is possibly TRBD2 (6 bases). V lost 3 bases to trimming and J lost 0 bases, with 16 bases between them. The CDR3 extends over 16 amino acids. The germline V gene has CDR1 SGHRS and CDR2 YFSETQ.

This chain joins TRBV7-9 and TRBJ2-2, with TRBD2 as a possible D gene (5 bases). The CDR3 runs 17 residues. The V gene lost 1 base and the J gene lost 1 base, with 13 bases spanning the gap. Germline values: CDR1 SEHNR, CDR2 FQNEAQ (reference sequence). The CDR3 DNA reads TGTGCCAGCAGCTTAGGTTGGATTAGCGAGAACACCGGGGAGCTGTTTTTT. Residues: CASSLGWISENTGELFF. Filled out from reference TRBV7-9 and TRBJ2-2, the complete variable domain reads DTGVSQNPRHKITKRGQNVTFRCDPISEHNRLYWYRQTLGQGPEFLTYFQNEAQLEKSRLLSDRFSAERPKGSFSTLEIQRTEQGDSAMYLCASSLGWISENTGELFFGEGSRLTVL.

This rearrangement joins TRBV27 to TRBJ2-7; D unclear. This CDR3 region has 14 residues. V lost 5 bases to trimming and J lost 2 bases, with 13 bases between them. The V gene's germline CDR1 is MNHEY and CDR2 SMNVEV (reference sequence). For the CDR3, the DNA is TGTGCCAGCAGTATAATAGTCCTCCCCTACGAGCAGTACTTC. Translation gives CASSIIVLPYEQYF.

This rearrangement joins TRBV7-3 to TRBJ2-5; 10 bases align to TRBD2. The germline V gene has CDR1 SGHTA and CDR2 FQGTGA. J was trimmed by 4 bases and V by 4 bases; bases with no gene match: 6. The CDR3 sequence is 15 residues long. Here the CDR3 DNA reads TGTGCCAGCAGCTCTAGCGGGAGCCGTAGAGAGACCCAGTACTTC. It yields the protein CASSSSGSRRETQYF. Together with reference TRBV7-3 and TRBJ2-5, the CDR3 gives the full variable domain: GAGVSQTPSNKVTEKGKYVELRCDPISGHTALYWYRQSLGQGPEFLIYFQGTGAADDSGLPNDRFFAVRPEGSVSTLKIQRTERGDSAVYLCASSSSGSRRETQYFGPGTRLLVL.